The 13 T cell receptor beta chains listed next were all sequenced from one sample in a study of cytomegalovirus exposure and HLA in healthy donors. The method was immunoSEQ multiplex PCR; TCRdb's version includes in-frame clones alone and lacks a portion of them. Among about 54,000 clones, roughly 90% were seen once, and the ten largest hold about 8.1%. Sequencing was carried out using PBMCs. These TCRs come from a woman in her late teens or twenties in good health and CMV-seropositive.

V usage is TRBV27 and J usage is TRBJ2-5, with 7 bases matching TRBD2. Per germline, CDR1 MNHEY and CDR2 SMNVEV (reference sequence). CDR3 size: 15 residues. With V trimmed by 5 bases and J by 4 bases, 10 bases remained unmatched. The CDR3 reads CASSPQAGRGETQYF. CDR3 DNA: TGTGCCAGCAGTCCTCAGGCGGGGAGGGGAGAGACCCAGTACTTC.

This clone was seen once. V is TRBV18 and J is TRBJ2-1; the D gene is possibly TRBD2 (5 bases). Germline V gives CDR1 KGHSH, CDR2 LQKENI. Trimming removed 6 bases from V and 5 bases from J, with 8 bases in between. The CDR3 covers 12 residues. The CDR3 coding sequence is TGTGCCAGCTCTCCGCGGGACAATGAGCAGTTCTTC. Translated, it gives CASSPRDNEQFF.

This clone was observed once. The chain couples TRBV28 to TRBJ1-2, with D maybe TRBD1 (6 bases). V shed 6 bases and J shed 6 bases, with 11 bases lying between them. The germline gives CDR1 MDHEN, CDR2 SYDVKM. This CDR3 has 12 residues. The CDR3 bases are TGTGCCAGCAGCGGCAGGGGCGATGGCTACACCTTC. Its protein is CASSGRGDGYTF.

A few counts support this clone. This chain connects TRBV7-9 to TRBJ1-2, with D unresolved. V lost 1 base and J 7 bases, leaving 13 bases between the germline ends. CDR3 length equals 14 residues. Germline V gene sequence: CDR1 SEHNR, CDR2 FQNEAQ (reference sequence). CDR3 residues: CASSLDGGALGYTF. The CDR3 bases are TGTGCCAGCAGCTTAGATGGCGGAGCCCTTGGCTACACCTTC.

The chain carries TRBV7-2 and TRBJ2-7; TRBD2 aligns across 8 bases. V lost 4 bases, J lost 4 bases, and 3 bases stayed unmatched. This CDR3 contains 13 residues. Germline V gene lookup returns CDR1 SGHTA and CDR2 FQGNSA. In DNA, the CDR3 is TGTGCCAGCAGCTCCGGGAGGGGTTACGAGCAGTACTTC. It specifies CASSSGRGYEQYF.

The chain carries TRBV6-6 and TRBJ1-1; 9 nucleotides align to TRBD1. Trimming cost V 6 bases and J 2 bases; bases outside gene matches: 7. Looked up from germline, CDR1 is MNHNY and CDR2 is SVGAGI (reference sequence). CDR3 length: 15 amino acids. The CDR3 DNA reads TGTGCCAGCAGGGGGACAGGGAAGGTTAACACTGAAGCTTTCTTT. Its protein is CASRGTGKVNTEAFF.

V usage is TRBV19 and J usage is TRBJ2-6; TRBD1 aligns across 7 bases. The trim removed 5 bases at V and 2 bases at J, leaving 3 bases unmatched. This CDR3 has 15 residues. Germline CDR1 LNHDA, CDR2 SQIVND (reference sequence). As DNA, the CDR3 is TGTGCCAGTAGTCACAGGGGCCCTGGGGCCAACGTCCTGACTTTC. This gives the protein CASSHRGPGANVLTF.

V and J are TRBV5-1 and TRBJ2-7; TRBD2 matches at 9 bases. CDR3 length equals 17 residues. Germline V gene data show CDR1 as SGHRS and CDR2 as YFSETQ. Trimming removed 0 bases from V and 6 bases from J; junction bases left unmatched: 13. CDR3 region: CASSLDFSGGPPREQYF. The CDR3 DNA reads as TGCGCCAGCAGCTTGGATTTTAGCGGGGGCCCCCCTCGCGAGCAGTACTTC.

This clone has only one observation. Here the CDR3 reads CASSQGTGGTDTQYF. The CDR3, as DNA: TGTGCCAGCAGCCAGGGGACAGGGGGCACAGATACGCAGTATTTT. The rearrangement joins TRBV7-6 to TRBJ2-3, with TRBD1 identical over 10 bases. The germline gives CDR1 SGHVS, CDR2 FNYEAQ. Germline trimming cut 5 bases from V and 1 base from J; bases unmatched to any gene: 3. CDR3 length: 15 amino acids. Using reference TRBV7-6 and TRBJ2-3 for the parts outside the CDR3, the full variable domain is GAGVSQSPRYKVTKRGQDVALRCDPISGHVSLYWYRQALGQGPEFLTYFNYEAQQDKSGLPNDRFSAERPEGSISTLTIQRTEQRDSAMYRCASSQGTGGTDTQYFGPGTRLTVL.

This sequence joins TRBV23-1 and TRBJ2-7; D uncertain. TRBV23-1 is an ORF for which the function is uncertain. The CDR3 extends over 12 amino acids. The ends were cut back, 4 bases at V and 6 bases at J, with 10 bases in the middle. The CDR3 sequence: CASSRGYREQYF. The CDR3 DNA sequence: TGCGCCAGCAGTCGCGGCTACCGCGAGCAGTACTTC.

V is TRBV28 and J is TRBJ1-4, with D tentatively TRBD1 (5 bases). CDR3 length: 17 residues. With 6 bases removed from V and 6 bases from J, the gap between germline ends came to 23 bases. Germline V lookup: CDR1 MDHEN, CDR2 SYDVKM. CDR3 amino acids: CASSYIHWEGPYEKLFF. The CDR3 nucleotides are TGTGCCAGCAGCTACATCCACTGGGAGGGGCCATATGAAAAACTGTTTTTT.

The genes are TRBV14 and TRBJ2-1, with 12 nucleotides matching TRBD2. The length of the CDR3 is 15 residues. Per germline, CDR1 SGHDN and CDR2 FVKESK. Germline trimming cut 2 bases from V and 7 bases from J; bases unmatched to any gene: 3. CDR3 loop: CASSQLAGGTNEQFF. CDR3 DNA: TGTGCCAGCAGCCAACTAGCGGGGGGGACGAATGAGCAGTTCTTC.

The chain employs TRBV4-1 and TRBJ2-2, with D possibly matching TRBD1 (5 bases). Germline CDR1 reads MGHRA; CDR2 reads YSYEKL. The length of the CDR3 is 15 residues. Trimming shortened V by 0 bases and J by 3 bases, and 8 bases separated the two germline ends. The CDR3 region has the DNA TGCGCCAGCAGCCAAGATCGGACATACACCGGGGAGCTGTTTTTT. Residues: CASSQDRTYTGELFF.